This passage covers 26 T cell receptor beta chains from one sample sequenced in a study of beta chain features in type 1 diabetes. Whole-study results and caveats: Moderate but significant shortening of TCRB CDR3s was recorded in all four CD4+ subsets from Type 1 diabetes patients.

These TCRs are of unknown antigen specificity. The study reverse transcribed the entire isolated RNA, so it sequenced expressed TCRB transcripts. The table came from immunoSEQ multiplex PCR; TCRdb's copy has only in-frame clones and leaves some out. In the table there are approximately 730,000 clones, about an eighth of which are singletons. Sequences were obtained from naive CD4+ T cells from blood. All receptors derive from a man aged 18 to 29 with type 1 diabetes.

The chain uses TRBV7-8 and TRBJ1-2; maybe TRBD1 (5 bases). The CDR3 runs to 12 residues. Per the germline V gene, CDR1 is SGHVS and CDR2 is FQNEAQ. With 7 bases removed from V and 7 bases from J, the gap between germline ends came to 13 bases. The CDR3 DNA reads TGTGCCAGCACCCACCGGGACGGTGGCTACACCTTC. Residues: CASTHRDGGYTF.

The chain joins TRBV5-1 to TRBJ2-7; a possible D gene is TRBD1 (6 bases). Germline values: CDR1 SGHRS, CDR2 YFSETQ. This CDR3 comprises 13 residues. Between the trimmed V and J ends, which lost 5 bases and 1 base, there was a span of 10 bases. CDR3 region: CASRRGQSYEQYF. The DNA of the CDR3 is TGCGCCAGCAGAAGAGGACAGTCCTACGAGCAGTACTTC.

The chain recombines TRBV11-3 with TRBJ1-1; D call uncertain. Trimming removed 0 bases at V and 5 bases at J, with 4 bases between. This CDR3 spans 12 amino acids. Germline lookup yields CDR1 SGHNT and CDR2 YENEEA. The CDR3 DNA reads as TGTGCCAGCAGCTTAGATAGGACTGAAGCTTTCTTT. It yields the protein CASSLDRTEAFF.

The rearrangement joins TRBV7-2 to TRBJ2-1, with TRBD2 matching 9 bases. The V segment lost 2 bases and the J segment 3 bases; nucleotides outside the gene matches: 2. The CDR3 covers 15 residues. The V gene's germline CDR1 is SGHTA and CDR2 FQGNSA. CDR3 DNA: TGTGCCAGCAGCTTATTAGCGGGGGACTACAATGAGCAGTTCTTC. As protein: CASSLLAGDYNEQFF.

This clone was observed a few times. The chain is built from TRBV6-6 and TRBJ2-7; D possibly uses TRBD1 or TRBD2 (5 bases each). The CDR3 covers 15 residues. Germline V gene lookup returns CDR1 MNHNY and CDR2 SVGAGI (reference sequence). The V end was cut by 6 bases, the J end by 4 bases, with 19 bases between. The CDR3 is CASSETGTGGYEQYF. The DNA for the CDR3 is TGTGCCAGCAGCGAGACCGGGACCGGTGGGTACGAGCAGTACTTC.

Only a few counts were recorded for this clone. The CDR3 loop is CASSLGLAEGKTQYF. The CDR3 region has the DNA TGTGCCAGCAGCTTAGGACTAGCGGAGGGAAAGACCCAGTACTTC. The chain uses TRBV7-8 and TRBJ2-5; the match to TRBD2 covers 9 bases. This CDR3 is built from 15 residues. Germline-derived CDR1 and CDR2 are SGHVS and FQNEAQ. The trim removed 1 base at V and 6 bases at J, leaving 6 bases unmatched.

The chain joins TRBV18 to TRBJ2-2; D is unresolved. The germline gives CDR1 KGHSH, CDR2 LQKENI. V dropped 3 bases and J dropped 2 bases, with 22 bases sitting between them. This CDR3 has 19 amino acids. CDR3 sequence: CASSPLSDPTTFNTGELFF. The CDR3 region has the DNA TGTGCCAGCTCACCCCTCTCCGATCCTACGACCTTTAACACCGGGGAGCTGTTTTTT.

This clone came up a few times. V and J are TRBV2 and TRBJ2-5; tentative D call: TRBD1 (6 bases). CDR1 is SNHLY, CDR2 FYNNEI, per germline. V shed 5 bases and J shed 4 bases, with 17 bases lying between them. The CDR3 consists of 15 residues. As DNA, the CDR3 is TGTGCCAGCAGTCTAATTCAGGGGACGACAGAGACCCAGTACTTC. This codes for CASSLIQGTTETQYF.

This clone was detected only a few times. The chain employs TRBV4-1 and TRBJ2-5; a weak D match, TRBD2 (5 bases). Germline values: CDR1 MGHRA, CDR2 YSYEKL. V dropped 8 bases and J dropped 4 bases, with 23 bases sitting between them. The CDR3 is 16 residues long. The CDR3 sequence: CASRPLTTGNLETQYF. CDR3 DNA: TGCGCCAGCCGCCCCTTAACGACGGGGAATTTAGAGACCCAGTACTTC.

This chain links TRBV4-1 with TRBJ1-2, with 10 bases identical to TRBD1. This CDR3 spans 16 amino acids. The ends lost 3 bases at V and 6 bases at J; junction bases unmatched: 10. Germline V lookup: CDR1 MGHRA, CDR2 YSYEKL. DNA for the CDR3: TGCGCCAGCAGCCACCCGGGACAGGGGCTCCGGAATGGCTACACCTTC. Protein sequence: CASSHPGQGLRNGYTF.

This clone showed up just a few times. V is TRBV6-6 and J is TRBJ1-2; D is unclear. The CDR3 totals 11 residues. Germline CDR1 is MNHNY and CDR2 is SVGAGI (reference sequence). CDR3 DNA: TGTGCGGGTGGGTCCAACTATGGCTACACCTTC. Amino acids: CAGGSNYGYTF.

This clone appeared a few times. The chain links TRBV5-4 to TRBJ1-3, with TRBD1 as a possible D gene (5 bases). Germline V CDR1 and CDR2: SGHNT, YYREEE (reference sequence). Trimming took 1 base from V and 0 from J, leaving 11 bases between them. The CDR3 extends over 16 amino acids. CDR3 region: CASSLRQRSSGNTIYF. CDR3 sequence (DNA): TGTGCCAGCAGCTTGAGACAGCGGAGCTCTGGAAACACCATATATTTT.

This chain links TRBV7-9 with TRBJ2-7; no firm D call. Germline CDR1 is SEHNR and CDR2 is FQNEAQ (reference sequence). V lost 3 bases to trimming and J lost 5 bases, with 11 bases between them. CDR3 length equals 13 residues. The CDR3 spells CASSFSAPDEQYF. The CDR3 DNA is TGTGCCAGCAGCTTTAGTGCCCCGGACGAGCAGTACTTC.

This chain uses TRBV18 with TRBJ2-5, with a weak D call TRBD1 (5 bases). V dropped 0 bases and J dropped 2 bases, with 7 bases sitting between them. Per germline, CDR1 KGHSH and CDR2 LQKENI. CDR3 length equals 14 residues. The CDR3 nucleotides are TGTGCCAGCTCACCACCACAGGTTCAAGAGACCCAGTACTTC. It specifies CASSPPQVQETQYF.

The chain has TRBV19 and TRBJ1-6; TRBD1 matches at 8 bases. In germline, CDR1 is LNHDA, CDR2 SQIVND (reference sequence). The V and J ends lost 10 bases and 4 bases, in that order; junction bases with no gene match: 6. The CDR3 consists of 14 residues. Here the CDR3 DNA reads TGTGCCACCGACAGGGGCCAGTATAATTCACCCCTCCACTTT. Amino acids: CATDRGQYNSPLHF.

Notes on this clone: Distinct nucleotide sequences in the sample also encode this CDR3. The CDR3 region has the DNA TGTGCCAGCTCACCCACAGGGGGCGATGGCTACACCTTC. Its protein product is CASSPTGGDGYTF. The chain employs TRBV18 and TRBJ1-2; 9 nucleotides match TRBD1. The J segment lost 6 bases and the V segment lost 3 bases, leaving 2 bases of the junction unmatched. The germline V gene encodes CDR1 KGHSH and CDR2 LQKENI. This CDR3 contains 13 residues.

This clone was seen a few times. The V gene is TRBV6-5, the J gene TRBJ2-5, with TRBD1 matching over 9 bases. V gave up 0 bases and J gave up 5 bases; unmatched junction bases: 7. The germline gives CDR1 MNHEY, CDR2 SVGAGI. The CDR3 is 16 residues long. The CDR3 here is CASSYSGQGFGETQYF. DNA for the CDR3: TGTGCCAGCAGTTACTCGGGACAGGGTTTCGGGGAGACCCAGTACTTC.

The rearrangement links TRBV27 to TRBJ2-1; no clear D. This CDR3 comprises 11 residues. V was cut by 2 bases and J by 9 bases, with 5 bases left in between. Germline-derived CDR1 and CDR2 are MNHEY and SMNVEV (reference sequence). The CDR3 protein is CASSLGREQFF. CDR3 sequence (DNA): TGTGCCAGCAGTTTAGGGCGTGAGCAGTTCTTC.

This clone turned up a few times. The chain recombines TRBV5-1 with TRBJ1-6, with 9 bases lining up with TRBD1. The germline V gene encodes CDR1 SGHRS and CDR2 YFSETQ. With V trimmed by 2 bases and J by 10 bases, 10 bases remained unmatched. This CDR3 region has 16 residues. CDR3 protein: CASSFGTGGLSSPLHF. The CDR3 bases are TGCGCCAGCAGCTTTGGAACAGGGGGCCTTTCCTCACCCCTCCACTTT.

This clone came up a few times. V usage is TRBV7-9 and J usage is TRBJ2-1; TRBD1 is a possible D gene (6 bases). Germline assignment: CDR1 SEHNR and CDR2 FQNEAQ (reference sequence). The germline V and J ends were trimmed by 0 bases and 5 bases, with 8 bases remaining between them. CDR3 length: 14 amino acids. The CDR3 sequence is CASSLATGDNEQFF. The CDR3 nucleotides read TGTGCCAGCAGCTTAGCGACAGGAGACAATGAGCAGTTCTTC.

J is TRBJ2-3 and V is TRBV6-5, with D unclear. Between the trimmed V and J ends, which lost 8 bases and 4 bases, there was a span of 16 bases. The CDR3 is made up of 14 amino acids. CDR1 is MNHEY, CDR2 SVGAGI, per germline. CDR3 protein: CASGDRVEADTQYF. The CDR3 DNA reads TGTGCCAGCGGTGATCGGGTTGAGGCAGATACGCAGTATTTT.

The chain couples TRBV12-5 to TRBJ2-2, with 8 bases lining up with TRBD2. Germline V CDR1 and CDR2: LGHNT, FRNRAP. After removal of 0 bases from V and 3 bases from J, the junction contained 12 bases not matched to a gene. The CDR3 loop spans 19 amino acids. The DNA of the CDR3 is TGTGCTAGTGGTTTGGTAGGAGAGCGGGGGAGGTGGCACACCGGGGAGCTGTTTTTT. Protein sequence: CASGLVGERGRWHTGELFF.

This clone has a handful of counts. V usage is TRBV7-8 and J usage is TRBJ2-5; D may be TRBD2 (5 bases). This CDR3 contains 14 residues. Germline values: CDR1 SGHVS, CDR2 FQNEAQ. Deletions cut 2 bases from V and 3 bases from J, with 10 bases between. The CDR3 DNA is TGTGCCAGCAGCTTAATAGGACTGGAAGAGACCCAGTACTTC. Protein product: CASSLIGLEETQYF.

The V gene is TRBV30, the J gene TRBJ1-6; possibly TRBD1 for D (5 bases). Looked up from germline, CDR1 is GTSNPN and CDR2 is SVGIG (reference sequence). This CDR3 has 18 residues. Trimming shortened V by 3 bases and J by 1 base, and 19 bases separated the two germline ends. The CDR3 coding sequence is TGTGCCTGGAGCGCACAAAGGACATCCAGGTCCTATAATTCACCCCTCCACTTT. This translates into CAWSAQRTSRSYNSPLHF.

The genes are TRBV7-8 and TRBJ2-2; perhaps TRBD2 as D (5 bases). CDR1 and CDR2 from the germline V gene are SGHVS and FQNEAQ. Trimming shortened V by 5 bases and J by 0 bases, and 13 bases separated the two germline ends. CDR3 length: 16 residues. This CDR3 reads CASSRTRAANTGELFF. The CDR3 region has the DNA TGTGCCAGCAGCCGCACGAGGGCCGCGAACACCGGGGAGCTGTTTTTT.

This clone was detected a few times. V gene TRBV14 combines with J gene TRBJ1-3; the D is unclear. CDR1 is SGHDN, CDR2 FVKESK, per germline. Trimming took off 0 bases at V and 0 bases at J, with 9 bases between the two ends. The CDR3 spans 16 residues. CDR3: CASSQDWGLSGNTIYF. CDR3 DNA: TGTGCCAGCAGCCAAGACTGGGGTCTCTCTGGAAACACCATATATTTT.